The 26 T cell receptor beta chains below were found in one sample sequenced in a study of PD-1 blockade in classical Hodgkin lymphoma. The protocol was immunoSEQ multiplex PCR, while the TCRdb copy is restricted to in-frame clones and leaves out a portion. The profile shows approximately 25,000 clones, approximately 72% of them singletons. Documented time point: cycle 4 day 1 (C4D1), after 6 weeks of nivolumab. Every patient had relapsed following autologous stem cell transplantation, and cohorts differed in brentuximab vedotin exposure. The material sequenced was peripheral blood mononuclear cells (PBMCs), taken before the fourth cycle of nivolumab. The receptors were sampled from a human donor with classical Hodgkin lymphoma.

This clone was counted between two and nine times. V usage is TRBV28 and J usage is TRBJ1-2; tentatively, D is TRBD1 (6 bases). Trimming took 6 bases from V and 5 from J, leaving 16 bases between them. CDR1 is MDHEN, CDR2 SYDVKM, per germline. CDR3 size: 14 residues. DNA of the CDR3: TGTGCCAGCAGGCGTCCCGGGACACAGTATGGCTACACCTTC. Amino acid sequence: CASRRPGTQYGYTF.

This CDR3 is CASSERGQLQLEQFF. The CDR3 DNA follows: TGTGCCAGTAGCGAGAGGGGACAACTACAATTAGAGCAGTTCTTC. The rearrangement joins TRBV19 to TRBJ2-1, with D maybe TRBD1 (6 bases). V was cut by 6 bases and J by 10 bases, with 22 bases left in between. The germline V gene has CDR1 LNHDA and CDR2 SQIVND (reference sequence). This CDR3 spans 15 amino acids.

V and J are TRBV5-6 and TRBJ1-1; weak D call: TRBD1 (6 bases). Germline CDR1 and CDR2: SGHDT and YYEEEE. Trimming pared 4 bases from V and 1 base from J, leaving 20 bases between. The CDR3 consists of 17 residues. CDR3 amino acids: CASSPLTGQTRNTEAFF. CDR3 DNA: TGTGCCAGCAGCCCACTAACCGGACAGACAAGGAACACTGAAGCTTTCTTT. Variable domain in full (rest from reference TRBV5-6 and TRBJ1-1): DAGVTQSPTHLIKTRGQQVTLRCSPKSGHDTVSWYQQALGQGPQFIFQYYEEEERQRGNFPDRFSGHQFPNYSSELNVNALLLGDSALYLCASSPLTGQTRNTEAFFGQGTRLTVV.

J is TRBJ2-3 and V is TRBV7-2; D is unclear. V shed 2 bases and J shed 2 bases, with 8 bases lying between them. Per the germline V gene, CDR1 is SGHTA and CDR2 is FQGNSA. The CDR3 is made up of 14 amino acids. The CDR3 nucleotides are TGTGCCAGCAGCTTAAGGTGGGACACAGATACGCAGTATTTT. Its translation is CASSLRWDTDTQYF.

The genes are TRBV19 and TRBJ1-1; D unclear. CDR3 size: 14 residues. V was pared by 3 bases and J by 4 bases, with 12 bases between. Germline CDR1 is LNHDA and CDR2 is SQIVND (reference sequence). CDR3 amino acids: CASSIGGSGTEAFF. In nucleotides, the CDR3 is TGTGCCAGTAGTATTGGAGGTTCGGGCACTGAAGCTTTCTTT.

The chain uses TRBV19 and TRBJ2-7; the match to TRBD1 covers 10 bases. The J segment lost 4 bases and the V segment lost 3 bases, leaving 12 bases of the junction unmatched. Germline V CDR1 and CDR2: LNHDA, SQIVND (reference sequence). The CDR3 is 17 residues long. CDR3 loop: CASSILTGRQGAYEQYF. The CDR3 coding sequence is TGTGCCAGTAGTATCCTAACCGGGAGACAGGGGGCTTACGAGCAGTACTTC.

The CDR3, as DNA: TGTGCCAGCTCACCCGGACAGGGCTGGAACATTCAGTACTTC. Translation: CASSPGQGWNIQYF. V is TRBV18 and J is TRBJ2-4; 8 nucleotides align to TRBD1. Germline values: CDR1 KGHSH, CDR2 LQKENI. V was pared by 3 bases and J by 7 bases, with 5 bases of the junction left unmatched. This CDR3 is built from 14 residues.

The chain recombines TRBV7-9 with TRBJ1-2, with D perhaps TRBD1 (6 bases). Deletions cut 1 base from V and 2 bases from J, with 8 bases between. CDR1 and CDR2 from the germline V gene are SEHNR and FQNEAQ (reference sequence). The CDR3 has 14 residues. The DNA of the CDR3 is TGTGCCAGCAGCTTAGGCCAGGGGAACTATGGCTACACCTTC. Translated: CASSLGQGNYGYTF.

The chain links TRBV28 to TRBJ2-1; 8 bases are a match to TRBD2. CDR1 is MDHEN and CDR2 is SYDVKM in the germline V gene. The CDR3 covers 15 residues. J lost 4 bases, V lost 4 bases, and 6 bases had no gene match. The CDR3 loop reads CASSSGLEAYNEQFF. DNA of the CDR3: TGTGCCAGCAGTTCGGGACTAGAGGCTTACAATGAGCAGTTCTTC. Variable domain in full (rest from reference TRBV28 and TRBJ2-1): DVKVTQSSRYLVKRTGEKVFLECVQDMDHENMFWYRQDPGLGLRLIYFSYDVKMKEKGDIPEGYSVSREKKERFSLILESASTNQTSMYLCASSSGLEAYNEQFFGPGTRLTVL.

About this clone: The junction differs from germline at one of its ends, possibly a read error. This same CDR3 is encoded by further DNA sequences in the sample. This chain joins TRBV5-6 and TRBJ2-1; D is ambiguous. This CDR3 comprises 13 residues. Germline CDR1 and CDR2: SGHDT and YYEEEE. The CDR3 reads CASSLFLIGEQFF. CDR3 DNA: TGTGCCAGTAGCTTGTTCCTCATAGGTGAGCAGTTCTTC.

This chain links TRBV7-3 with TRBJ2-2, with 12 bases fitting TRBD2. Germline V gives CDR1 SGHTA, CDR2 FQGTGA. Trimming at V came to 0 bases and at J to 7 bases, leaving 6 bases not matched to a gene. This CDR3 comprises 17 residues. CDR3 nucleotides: TGTGCCAGCAGCTTAACCTACCCGGGACTAGCGGGCGGGGAGCTGTTTTTT. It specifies CASSLTYPGLAGGELFF.

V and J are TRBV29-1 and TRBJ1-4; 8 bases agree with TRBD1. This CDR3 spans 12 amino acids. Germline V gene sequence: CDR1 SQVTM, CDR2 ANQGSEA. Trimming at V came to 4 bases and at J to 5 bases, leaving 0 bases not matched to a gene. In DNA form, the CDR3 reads TGCAGCGTTGGGACAGGGAATGAAAAACTGTTTTTT. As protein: CSVGTGNEKLFF.

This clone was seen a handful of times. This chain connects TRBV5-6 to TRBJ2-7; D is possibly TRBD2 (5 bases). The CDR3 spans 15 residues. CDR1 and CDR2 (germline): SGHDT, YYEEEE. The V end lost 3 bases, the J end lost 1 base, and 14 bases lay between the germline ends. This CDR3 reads CASSYGESGSYEQYF. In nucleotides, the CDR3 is TGTGCCAGCAGCTACGGGGAGAGCGGATCCTACGAGCAGTACTTC.

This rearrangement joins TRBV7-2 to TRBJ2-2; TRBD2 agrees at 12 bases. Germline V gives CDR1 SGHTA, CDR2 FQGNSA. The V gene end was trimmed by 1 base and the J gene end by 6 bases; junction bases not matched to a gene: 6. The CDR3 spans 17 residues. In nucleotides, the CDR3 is TGTGCCAGCAGCTTAGTCAGGCTAGCGGGAGGGCCCGGGGAGCTGTTTTTT. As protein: CASSLVRLAGGPGELFF.

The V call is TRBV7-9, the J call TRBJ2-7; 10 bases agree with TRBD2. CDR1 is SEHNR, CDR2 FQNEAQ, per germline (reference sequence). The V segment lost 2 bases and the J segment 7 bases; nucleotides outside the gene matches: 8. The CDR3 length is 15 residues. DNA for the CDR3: TGTGCCAGCAGCTTACAGTCTAGCGGGAGTGGAGAGCAGTACTTC. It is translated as CASSLQSSGSGEQYF.

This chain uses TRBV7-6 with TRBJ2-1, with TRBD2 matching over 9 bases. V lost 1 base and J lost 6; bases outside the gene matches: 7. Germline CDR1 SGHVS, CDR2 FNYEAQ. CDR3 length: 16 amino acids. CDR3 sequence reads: CASSLGYSGSGNEQFF. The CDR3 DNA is TGTGCCAGCAGCTTAGGGTATAGCGGGAGCGGCAATGAGCAGTTCTTC.

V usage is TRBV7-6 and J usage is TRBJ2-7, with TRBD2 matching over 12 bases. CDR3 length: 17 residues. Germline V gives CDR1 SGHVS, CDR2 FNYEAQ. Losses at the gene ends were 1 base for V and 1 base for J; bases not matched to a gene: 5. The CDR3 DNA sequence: TGTGCCAGCAGCTTAGGGTCGACTAGCGGGAGTTCCTACGAGCAGTACTTC. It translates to CASSLGSTSGSSYEQYF. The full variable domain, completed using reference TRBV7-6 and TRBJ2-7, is GAGVSQSPRYKVTKRGQDVALRCDPISGHVSLYWYRQALGQGPEFLTYFNYEAQQDKSGLPNDRFSAERPEGSISTLTIQRTEQRDSAMYRCASSLGSTSGSSYEQYFGPGTRLTVT.

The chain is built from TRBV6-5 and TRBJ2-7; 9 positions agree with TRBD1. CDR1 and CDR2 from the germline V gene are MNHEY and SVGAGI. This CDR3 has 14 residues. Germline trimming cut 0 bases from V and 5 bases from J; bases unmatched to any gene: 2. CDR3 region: CASSYSTGGDEQYF. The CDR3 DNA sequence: TGTGCCAGCAGTTACTCGACAGGGGGGGACGAGCAGTACTTC.

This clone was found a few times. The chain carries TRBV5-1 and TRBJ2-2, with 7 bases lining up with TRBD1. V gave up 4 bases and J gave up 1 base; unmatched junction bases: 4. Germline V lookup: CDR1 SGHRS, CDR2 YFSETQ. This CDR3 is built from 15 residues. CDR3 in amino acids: CASSPRQGNTGELFF. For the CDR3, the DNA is TGCGCCAGCAGCCCCCGACAGGGGAACACCGGGGAGCTGTTTTTT.

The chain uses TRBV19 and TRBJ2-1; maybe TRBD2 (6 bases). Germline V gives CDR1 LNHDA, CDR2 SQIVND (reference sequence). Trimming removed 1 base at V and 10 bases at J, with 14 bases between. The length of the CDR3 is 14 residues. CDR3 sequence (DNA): TGTGCCAGTAGTATAGTGGTCGGCGGGGCAGAGCAGTTCTTC. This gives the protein CASSIVVGGAEQFF.

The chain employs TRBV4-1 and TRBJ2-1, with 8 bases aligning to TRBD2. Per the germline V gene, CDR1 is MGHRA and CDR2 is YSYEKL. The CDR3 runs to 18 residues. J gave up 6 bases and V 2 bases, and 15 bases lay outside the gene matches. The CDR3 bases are TGCGCCAGCAGCCAACCACCGGAAATCGGGGGGGGGTTCAATGAGCAGTTCTTC. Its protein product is CASSQPPEIGGGFNEQFF.

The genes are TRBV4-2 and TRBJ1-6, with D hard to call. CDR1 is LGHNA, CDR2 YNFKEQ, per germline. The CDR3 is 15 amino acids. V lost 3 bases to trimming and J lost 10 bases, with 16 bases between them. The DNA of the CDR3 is TGTGCCAGCAGCCAGGAGGTTCTGAGCACCTCACCCCTCCACTTT. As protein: CASSQEVLSTSPLHF.

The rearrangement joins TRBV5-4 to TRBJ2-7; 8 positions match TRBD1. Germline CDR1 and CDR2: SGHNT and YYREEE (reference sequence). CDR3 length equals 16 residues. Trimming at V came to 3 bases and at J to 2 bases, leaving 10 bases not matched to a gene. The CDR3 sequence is CASSSPPGQAAYEQYF. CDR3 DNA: TGTGCCAGCAGCTCGCCTCCGGGACAGGCTGCCTACGAGCAGTACTTC.

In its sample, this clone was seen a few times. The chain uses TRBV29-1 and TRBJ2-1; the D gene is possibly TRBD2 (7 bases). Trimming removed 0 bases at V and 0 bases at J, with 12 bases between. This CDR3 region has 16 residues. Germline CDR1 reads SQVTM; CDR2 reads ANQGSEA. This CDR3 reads CSVEDGGGSSYNEQFF. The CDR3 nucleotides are TGCAGCGTTGAAGACGGGGGCGGGAGCTCCTACAATGAGCAGTTCTTC.

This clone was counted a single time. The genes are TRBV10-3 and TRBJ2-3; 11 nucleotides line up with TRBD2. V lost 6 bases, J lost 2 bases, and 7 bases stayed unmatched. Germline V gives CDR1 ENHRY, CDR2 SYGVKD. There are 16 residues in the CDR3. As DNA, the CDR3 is TGTGCCATCAGGCCGGGACTAGCGGCCCTCACAGATACGCAGTATTTT. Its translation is CAIRPGLAALTDTQYF.

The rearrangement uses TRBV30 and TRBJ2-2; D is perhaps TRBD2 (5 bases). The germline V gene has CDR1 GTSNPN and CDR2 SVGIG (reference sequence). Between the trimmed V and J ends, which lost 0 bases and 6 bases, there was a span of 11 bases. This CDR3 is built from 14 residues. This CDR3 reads CAWSVYVGAGELFF. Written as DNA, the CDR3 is TGTGCCTGGAGTGTATATGTGGGAGCCGGGGAGCTGTTTTTT.